The 3 T cell receptor beta chains below were found in one sample sequenced in a study of T cells after posttransplantation cyclophosphamide listed by TCRdb under 2016. The treatment or condition label on this specimen signifies: high-dose cyclophosphamide on days +3 and +4 as single-agent GVHD prophylaxis. Patients in the PTCy group got busulfan and fludarabine conditioning, a marrow graft from a related or unrelated donor, and cyclophosphamide on days +3 and +4. Library preparation employed the immunoSEQ multiplex PCR assay. TCRdb holds this immuneACCESS table with in-frame rearrangements only. Some clones are missing; in checked studies, unresolved V genes explain under half, and the rest has no known cause. This sample holds 7,000 to 8,000 clones in total, without any singletons. The biggest ten clones account for 4.5% to 6% of the sample. The material was PBMCs, obtained after allogeneic stem cell transplant with posttransplant cyclophosphamide. The origin of the receptors is a female patient in her fifties who received an allogeneic stem cell transplant from an unrelated donor, was CMV-positive, and had acute GVHD only. After a transplant, some T cells may be of graft donor origin.

Ten or more counts support this clone. This chain joins TRBV5-4 and TRBJ1-6, with D tentatively TRBD1 (5 bases). With 4 bases removed from V and 10 bases from J, the gap between germline ends came to 15 bases. Germline values: CDR1 SGHNT, CDR2 YYREEE (reference sequence). This CDR3 spans 14 amino acids. The CDR3 sequence: CASSLSGARSPLHF. The CDR3 DNA reads as TGTGCCAGCAGCCTGAGTGGGGCGCGATCACCCCTCCACTTT.

The table lists this clone with many counts. The chain couples TRBV10-3 to TRBJ2-7; 10 bases map to TRBD1. Germline V lookup: CDR1 ENHRY, CDR2 SYGVKD. This CDR3 contains 14 residues. CDR3 bases: TGTGCTATCTCATGGGGGACAGGGGCCTACGAGCAGTACTTC. This gives the protein CAISWGTGAYEQYF.

This clone was seen at least ten times. This chain connects TRBV7-9 to TRBJ2-7; TRBD1 matches 7 bases. The CDR3 sequence is 15 residues long. V trimming: 4 bases; J trimming: 2 bases; junction bases outside the gene matches: 8. Per the germline V gene, CDR1 is SEHNR and CDR2 is FQNEAQ (reference sequence). This CDR3 is CASSYPGTATYEQYF. The CDR3 DNA reads as TGTGCCAGCAGCTATCCCGGGACAGCCACCTACGAGCAGTACTTC.